Listed below are T cell receptor beta chains from one sample, sequenced in a study of cytomegalovirus exposure and HLA in healthy donors. Sequencing used immunoSEQ multiplex PCR; TCRdb keeps in-frame clones, though not all of them. The table includes 95,000 to 150,000 clones, around 78% detected once. Input material: PBMCs. The receptors stem from a woman in her 30s in good health and CMV-seropositive. CDR3s include the opening cysteine and the closing phenylalanine or tryptophan. D genes are given only for firm matches. Clone size is not always given. Where it is, it says once, few, many or a class for expanded clones.

d_call	v_call	j_call	clone_size	cdr3_aa	cdr3_nt
NA	TRBV15	TRBJ1-2	NA	CATSSLEDSPLYGYTF	TGTGCCACCAGCAGTCTCGAAGATAGTCCTCTTTATGGCTACACCTTC
NA	TRBV6-6	TRBJ2-3	NA	CASSYRQDTDTQYF	TGTGCCAGCAGTTACCGGCAGGACACAGATACGCAGTATTTT
TRBD1	TRBV27	TRBJ1-6	once	CASSLDRGGNSPLHF	TGTGCCAGCAGTTTAGACAGGGGAGGAAATTCACCCCTCCACTTT
TRBD1	TRBV4-2	TRBJ1-2	once	CASSQTGGPYGYTF	TGTGCCAGCAGCCAGACAGGGGGCCCCTATGGCTACACCTTC
NA	TRBV6-1	TRBJ2-7	NA	CASSEGVQAPLEQYF	TGTGCCAGCAGTGAAGGCGTGCAGGCCCCCCTCGAGCAGTACTTC
NA	TRBV9	TRBJ1-2	NA	CASSVRSADYGYTF	TGTGCCAGCAGCGTAAGGAGCGCGGATTATGGCTACACCTTC
NA	TRBV5-1	TRBJ1-2	NA	CASSIQANYGYTF	TGCGCCAGCAGCATACAGGCTAACTATGGCTACACCTTC
TRBD1	TRBV7-2	TRBJ1-5	NA	CASSLGTGNQPQHF	TGTGCCAGCAGCCTAGGGACAGGTAATCAGCCCCAGCATTTT
TRBD1	TRBV18	TRBJ1-2	NA	CASSQGQGDGYTF	TGTGCCAGCTCCCAGGGACAGGGCGATGGCTACACCTTC
TRBD1	TRBV4-2	TRBJ2-5	NA	CASSPGRQGGQETQYF	TGTGCCAGCAGCCCAGGAAGACAGGGGGGGCAAGAGACCCAGTACTTC
TRBD2	TRBV19	TRBJ2-5	NA	CASSRVGGETQYF	TGTGCCAGTAGTCGGGTGGGGGGGGAGACCCAGTACTTC
TRBD2	TRBV19	TRBJ2-7	NA	CASSRGSYEQYF	TGTGCCAGTTCGCGGGGGTCCTACGAGCAGTACTTC
TRBD2	TRBV7-2	TRBJ2-1	NA	CASSPTAGAGGEQFF	TGTGCCAGCAGCCCCACCGCCGGAGCGGGGGGCGAGCAGTTCTTC
NA	TRBV4-3	TRBJ1-1	NA	CASSLRDSPGTEAFF	TGCGCCAGCAGCCTACGCGACAGCCCGGGCACTGAAGCTTTCTTT
TRBD1	TRBV28	TRBJ2-7	NA	CASTLWDRAEQYF	TGTGCCAGCACCCTATGGGACAGGGCCGAGCAGTACTTC
TRBD1	TRBV15	TRBJ1-6	NA	CATSRSGTAVNSPLHF	TGTGCCACCAGCAGGTCCGGGACAGCAGTCAATTCACCCCTCCACTTT
TRBD2	TRBV5-1	TRBJ2-7	NA	CASGPGGTSYEQYF	TGCGCCAGCGGTCCCGGGGGGACGTCCTACGAGCAGTACTTC
NA	TRBV2	TRBJ1-4	once	CASAAAAREKLFF	TGTGCCAGCGCGGCGGCAGCTCGAGAAAAACTGTTTTTT
NA	TRBV9	TRBJ2-3	NA	CASSVASTGQGTDTQYF	TGTGCCAGCAGCGTAGCTAGTACAGGGCAGGGGACAGATACGCAGTATTTT
NA	TRBV29-1	TRBJ1-4	once	CSVDPTGVNEKLFF	TGCAGCGTTGACCCCACCGGGGTGAATGAAAAACTGTTTTTT
TRBD1	TRBV6-1	TRBJ2-7	NA	CASSEAGTAYEQYF	TGTGCCAGCAGTGAAGCCGGGACAGCCTACGAGCAGTACTTC
TRBD1	TRBV4-2	TRBJ1-2	NA	CASSQEGQVDYGYTF	TGTGCCAGCAGCCAAGAAGGACAGGTCGACTATGGCTACACCTTC
TRBD2	TRBV10-3	TRBJ2-2	NA	CAISSSSGGINTGELFF	TGTGCCATCAGTTCCTCTAGCGGGGGGATTAACACCGGGGAGCTGTTTTTT
TRBD2	TRBV11-2	TRBJ2-1	NA	CASSPGALASGADNEQFF	TGTGCCAGCAGCCCCGGGGCATTGGCTAGCGGAGCAGACAATGAGCAGTTCTTC
NA	TRBV6-5	TRBJ2-7	few	CASSASAGPYYEQYF	TGTGCCAGCAGCGCTTCGGCGGGCCCCTACTACGAGCAGTACTTC
TRBD1	TRBV29-1	TRBJ1-6	NA	CSVEGDSYNSPLHF	TGCAGCGTTGAGGGGGACAGTTATAATTCACCCCTCCACTTT
NA	TRBV5-4	TRBJ2-3	NA	CASSLATYADTQYF	TGTGCCAGCAGCTTGGCCACTTACGCAGATACGCAGTATTTT
NA	TRBV6-5	TRBJ1-6	NA	CASSPRGGSNSPLHF	TGTGCCAGCAGCCCCCGTGGGGGGAGCAATTCACCCCTCCACTTT
TRBD2	TRBV5-4	TRBJ2-1	NA	CATTGLAGGIYNEQFF	TGTGCCACAACGGGGCTAGCGGGGGGGATTTACAATGAGCAGTTCTTC
TRBD2	TRBV5-1	TRBJ2-5	once	CASSSTTSGGADPQYF	TGCGCCAGCAGCTCTACGACTAGCGGGGGGGCCGATCCCCAGTACTTC
NA	TRBV4-1	TRBJ2-5	few	CASSQPQETQYF	TGCGCCAGCAGCCAACCTCAAGAGACCCAGTACTTC
TRBD1	TRBV27	TRBJ1-2	NA	CASSLYGPRTGKANYGYTF	TGTGCCAGCAGTTTATACGGACCGCGGACAGGGAAAGCTAACTATGGCTACACCTTC
NA	TRBV7-9	TRBJ2-6	NA	CASSLPGGANVLTF	TGTGCCAGCAGCTTGCCCGGGGGGGCCAACGTCCTGACTTTC
NA	TRBV27	TRBJ1-5	NA	CASSPQGRNQPQHF	TGTGCCAGCAGTCCTCAGGGTCGGAATCAGCCCCAGCATTTT
NA	TRBV15	TRBJ2-7	NA	CATSRDASQGEQYF	TGTGCCACCAGCAGAGATGCCTCTCAGGGGGAGCAGTACTTC
NA	TRBV18	TRBJ1-2	NA	CASSPRGEGGYTF	TGTGCCAGCTCACCCAGGGGCGAGGGTGGCTACACCTTC
NA	TRBV6-5	TRBJ1-2	NA	CASRPIQGPQGYTF	TGTGCCAGCAGGCCTATACAGGGACCTCAGGGCTACACCTTC
TRBD1	TRBV25-1	TRBJ2-4	NA	CASSDLTGEAKNIQYF	TGTGCCAGCAGTGACTTGACAGGGGAGGCCAAAAACATTCAGTACTTC
TRBD1	TRBV2	TRBJ2-7	NA	CASRGTGAYEQYF	TGTGCCAGCAGGGGGACAGGGGCGTACGAGCAGTACTTC
NA	TRBV11-3	TRBJ2-1	NA	CASSPGANNEQFF	TGTGCCAGCAGCCCGGGAGCGAACAATGAGCAGTTCTTC
TRBD2	TRBV9	TRBJ2-6	NA	CASSVLAAGANVLTF	TGTGCCAGCAGCGTCCTAGCGGCTGGGGCCAACGTCCTGACTTTC
NA	TRBV4-3	TRBJ1-6	once	CASSQGSDYNSPLHF	TGCGCCAGCAGCCAAGGGAGTGATTATAATTCACCCCTCCACTTT
TRBD1	TRBV10-3	TRBJ2-3	NA	CAISETRQGTGTDTQYF	TGTGCCATCAGTGAGACCCGACAGGGGACAGGGACAGATACGCAGTATTTT